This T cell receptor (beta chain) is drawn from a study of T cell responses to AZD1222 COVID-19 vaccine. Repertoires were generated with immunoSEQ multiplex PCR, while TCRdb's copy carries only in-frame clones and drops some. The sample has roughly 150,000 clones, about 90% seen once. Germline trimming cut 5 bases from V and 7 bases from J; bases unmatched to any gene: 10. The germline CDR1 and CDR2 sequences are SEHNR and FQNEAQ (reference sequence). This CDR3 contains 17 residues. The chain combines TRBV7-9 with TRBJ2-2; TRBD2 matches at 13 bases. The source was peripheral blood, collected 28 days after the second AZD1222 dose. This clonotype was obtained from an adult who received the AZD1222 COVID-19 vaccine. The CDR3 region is CASSRTSGSMEGGELFF. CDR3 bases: TGTGCCAGCAGCCGGACTAGCGGGAGCATGGAAGGCGGGGAGCTGTTTTTT.